A single sample is the source of the 10 T cell receptor beta chains below, sequenced in a study of cytomegalovirus exposure and HLA in healthy donors. The PCR ran on 60 Vbeta and 13 Jbeta primers. Measured with immunoSEQ multiplex PCR; TCRdb has only the in-frame clones, and not every one. The sample holds 190,000 or so clones, around three quarters seen once. Sample: PBMCs. Every receptor here comes from a boy younger than 18 in good health and CMV-seronegative.

The chain couples TRBV5-6 to TRBJ2-7; D possibly corresponds to TRBD2 (6 bases). Germline V lookup: CDR1 SGHDT, CDR2 YYEEEE. Deletions cut 2 bases from V and 7 bases from J, with 13 bases between. There are 13 residues in the CDR3. This CDR3 is CASSFSSGREQYF. In DNA form, the CDR3 reads TGTGCCAGCAGCTTTTCTTCAGGGAGGGAGCAGTACTTC.

The rearrangement joins TRBV6-5 to TRBJ2-5; 7 nucleotides line up with TRBD1. With V trimmed by 7 bases and J by 2 bases, 10 bases remained unmatched. The CDR3 has 15 amino acids. Germline CDR1 reads MNHEY; CDR2 reads SVGAGI. CDR3 DNA sequence: TGTGCCAGCACCCCCTACCGGGACAGTCAAGAGACCCAGTACTTC. It yields the protein CASTPYRDSQETQYF.

The J gene is TRBJ2-7, the V gene TRBV30; 7 nucleotides match TRBD1. The CDR3 is 13 residues long. The V and J ends lost 1 base and 7 bases, in that order; junction bases with no gene match: 7. Germline V gives CDR1 GTSNPN, CDR2 SVGIG (reference sequence). This CDR3 reads CAWSETGMGEQYF. As DNA, the CDR3 is TGTGCCTGGAGTGAGACAGGGATGGGGGAGCAGTACTTC.

This clone showed up just once. The V gene is TRBV4-1, the J gene TRBJ1-5, with TRBD1 identical over 7 bases. Germline lookup yields CDR1 MGHRA and CDR2 YSYEKL. This CDR3 has 14 residues. Trimming took 8 bases from V and 2 from J; bases not matched to a gene: 6. The DNA of the CDR3 is TGCGCCAGCGCGAGACAGGGAGGCAATCAGCCCCAGCATTTT. Amino acid sequence: CASARQGGNQPQHF.

The V and J genes are TRBV2 and TRBJ2-5; perhaps TRBD2 as D (5 bases). This CDR3 contains 17 residues. V dropped 8 bases and J dropped 1 base, with 23 bases sitting between them. Germline lookup yields CDR1 SNHLY and CDR2 FYNNEI. Written as DNA, the CDR3 is TGTGCCAGCGTTCCAAGAGTGGAGGCAGATCTCCAAGAGACCCAGTACTTC. Translated: CASVPRVEADLQETQYF.

The chain uses TRBV7-3 and TRBJ2-5, with 10 bases aligning to TRBD1. TRBJ2-7 explains the end of the DNA better; the J call may be wrong. CDR3 size: 15 residues. Germline CDR1 reads SGHTA; CDR2 reads FQGTGA. The CDR3 DNA reads TGTGCCAGCAGCCCGGGACAGGGGTTCTCCTACGAGCAGTACTTC. Amino acid sequence: CASSPGQGFSYEQYF.

The gene calls are TRBV30 and TRBJ2-5; TRBD2 is a possible D gene (6 bases). V was pared by 5 bases and J by 4 bases, with 8 bases between. This CDR3 is 11 amino acids long. Germline-derived CDR1 and CDR2 are GTSNPN and SVGIG (reference sequence). The CDR3: CAWDGGETQYF. Here the CDR3 DNA reads TGTGCCTGGGACGGGGGAGAGACCCAGTACTTC.

DNA of the CDR3: TGTGCCAGCAGTGAAGCGCTAGCGGGGAAAGGGGCCAACGTCCTGACTTTC. It encodes CASSEALAGKGANVLTF. The chain employs TRBV6-1 and TRBJ2-6; 9 bases are shared with TRBD2. The V gene end was trimmed by 0 bases and the J gene end by 4 bases; junction bases not matched to a gene: 4. CDR3 size: 17 residues. Germline loops: CDR1 MNHNS, CDR2 SASEGT.

Only one count was recorded for this clone. DNA for the CDR3: TGTGCCAGTAGTATGGACAGGGATGAAAAACTGTTTTTT. This sequence encodes CASSMDRDEKLFF. V and J are TRBV19 and TRBJ1-4; TRBD1 agrees at 8 bases. V lost 3 bases to trimming and J lost 6 bases; unmatched junction nucleotides: 0. CDR1 and CDR2 (germline): LNHDA, SQIVND (reference sequence). There are 13 residues in the CDR3.

This rearrangement joins TRBV11-3 to TRBJ1-4; possible D gene TRBD1, 6 bases. Trimming cost V 5 bases and J 7 bases, with 14 bases left between them. The CDR3 sequence is 14 residues long. Germline V gene lookup returns CDR1 SGHNT and CDR2 YENEEA. In DNA, the CDR3 is TGTGCCAGCAGCAATACACCCAGGGGTGAAAAACTGTTTTTT. Its translation is CASSNTPRGEKLFF.